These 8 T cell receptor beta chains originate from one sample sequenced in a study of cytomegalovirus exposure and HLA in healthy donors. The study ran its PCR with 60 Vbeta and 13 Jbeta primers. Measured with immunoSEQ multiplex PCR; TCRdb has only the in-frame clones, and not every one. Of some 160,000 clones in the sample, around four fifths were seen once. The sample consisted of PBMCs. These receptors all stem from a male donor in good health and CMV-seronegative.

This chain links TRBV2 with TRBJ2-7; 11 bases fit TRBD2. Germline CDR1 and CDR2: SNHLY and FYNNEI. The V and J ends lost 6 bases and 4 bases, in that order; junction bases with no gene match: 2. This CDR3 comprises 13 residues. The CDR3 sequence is CASSPSGGYEQYF. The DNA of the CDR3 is TGTGCCAGCAGCCCTAGCGGGGGGTACGAGCAGTACTTC.

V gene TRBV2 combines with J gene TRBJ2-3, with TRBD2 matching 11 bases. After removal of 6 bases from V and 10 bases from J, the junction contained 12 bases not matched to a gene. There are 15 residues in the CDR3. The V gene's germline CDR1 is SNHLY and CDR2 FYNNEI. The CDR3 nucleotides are TGTGCCAGCAGCCTCACTAGCGGGGGAAACGGGGCGCAGTATTTT. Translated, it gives CASSLTSGGNGAQYF. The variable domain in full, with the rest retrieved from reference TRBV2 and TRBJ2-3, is EPEVTQTPSHQVTQMGQEVILRCVPISNHLYFYWYRQILGQKVEFLVSFYNNEISEKSEIFDDQFSVERPDGSNFTLKIRSTKLEDSAMYFCASSLTSGGNGAQYFGPGTRLTVL.

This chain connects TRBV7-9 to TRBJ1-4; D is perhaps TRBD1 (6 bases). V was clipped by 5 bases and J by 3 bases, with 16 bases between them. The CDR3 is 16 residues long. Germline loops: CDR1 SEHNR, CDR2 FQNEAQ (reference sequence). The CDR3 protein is CASSLRGGSANEKLFF. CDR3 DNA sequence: TGTGCCAGCAGCCTTAGGGGGGGCTCTGCTAATGAAAAACTGTTTTTT.

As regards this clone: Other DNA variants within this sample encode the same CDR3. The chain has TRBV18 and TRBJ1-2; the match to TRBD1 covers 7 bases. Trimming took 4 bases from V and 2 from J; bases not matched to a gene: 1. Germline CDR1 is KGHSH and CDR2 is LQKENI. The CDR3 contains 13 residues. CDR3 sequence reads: CASSQTGNYGYTF. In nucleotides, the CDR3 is TGTGCCAGCTCACAGACAGGGAACTATGGCTACACCTTC.

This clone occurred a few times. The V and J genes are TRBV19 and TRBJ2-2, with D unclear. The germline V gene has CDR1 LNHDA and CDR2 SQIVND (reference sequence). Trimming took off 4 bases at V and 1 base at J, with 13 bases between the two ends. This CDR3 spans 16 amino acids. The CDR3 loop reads CASSTNSYRNTGELFF. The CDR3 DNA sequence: TGTGCCAGTAGTACGAACAGCTACAGGAACACCGGGGAGCTGTTTTTT.

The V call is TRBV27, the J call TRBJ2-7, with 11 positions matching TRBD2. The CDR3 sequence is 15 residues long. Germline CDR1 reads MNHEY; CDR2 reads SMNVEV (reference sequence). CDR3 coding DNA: TGTGCAACCTCCGTGGGTAGCGGGAGGGCCTACGAGCAGTACTTC. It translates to CATSVGSGRAYEQYF.

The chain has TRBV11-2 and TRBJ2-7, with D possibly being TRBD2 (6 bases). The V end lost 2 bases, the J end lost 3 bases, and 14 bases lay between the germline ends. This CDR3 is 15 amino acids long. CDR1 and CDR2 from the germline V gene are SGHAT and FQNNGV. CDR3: CASSLSAGRNYEQYF. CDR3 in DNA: TGTGCCAGCAGCTTATCTGCGGGGCGAAACTACGAGCAGTACTTC.

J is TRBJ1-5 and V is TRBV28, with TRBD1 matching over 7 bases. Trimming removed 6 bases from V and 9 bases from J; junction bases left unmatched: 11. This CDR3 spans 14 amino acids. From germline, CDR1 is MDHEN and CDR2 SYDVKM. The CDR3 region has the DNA TGTGCCAGCAGCACCACAGGGGCCCGATGGCCCCAGCATTTT. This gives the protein CASSTTGARWPQHF.